These T cell receptor beta chains were read from a single sample in a study of CD8+CD57+ T cells in acquired aplastic anemia. TCRdb redid the calling of the reads with MiXCR, one entry per CDR3 protein. The sample lists 400,000 to 600,000 distinct CDR3 sequences, about a third occurring once. Sequencing input: sorted CD4+, CD8+, or CD8+CD57+ T cells (not recorded which) from PBMCs. The receptors shown here come from a human donor with aplastic anemia. Each CDR3 is given with its conserved first and last residue. Fields, in order: V gene, D gene, clone size, J gene, CDR3 protein, CDR3 DNA. The D gene is left open where the match is weak. Rows may omit the clone size; those that give it use once, few, many or a size class.

v_gene: TRBV19
d_gene: TRBD2
abundance: .
j_gene: TRBJ2-7
CDR3aa: CASSPLRGASACEQYF
CDR3nt: TGTGCCAGTAGTCCTCTGCGGGGGGCATCGGCCTGCGAGCAGTACTTC

v_gene: TRBV10-3
d_gene: TRBD2
abundance: many
j_gene: TRBJ2-3
CDR3aa: CAISESRASGKDTQYF
CDR3nt: TGTGCCATCAGTGAGTCGAGGGCTAGCGGAAAAGATACGCAGTATTTT

v_gene: TRBV24-1
d_gene: TRBD1
abundance: .
j_gene: TRBJ1-2
CDR3aa: CATFGTGYYGYTF
CDR3nt: TGTGCCACCTTCGGGACAGGGTACTATGGCTACACCTTC

v_gene: TRBV2
d_gene: TRBD1
abundance: .
j_gene: TRBJ1-2
CDR3aa: CASTDRGLADYGYTF
CDR3nt: TGTGCCAGCACGGACAGGGGGCTGGCTGACTATGGCTACACCTTC

v_gene: TRBV10-3
d_gene: TRBD1
abundance: few
j_gene: TRBJ1-1
CDR3aa: CASRRQGGLNTEAFF
CDR3nt: TGTGCCAGCAGACGACAGGGCGGATTGAACACTGAAGCTTTCTTT

v_gene: TRBV5-1
d_gene: TRBD1
abundance: .
j_gene: TRBJ2-3
CDR3aa: CASGRRQGESTDTQYF
CDR3nt: TGCGCCAGCGGCAGGAGACAGGGAGAAAGCACAGATACGCAGTATTTT

v_gene: TRBV4-1
d_gene: TRBD1
abundance: many
j_gene: TRBJ1-2
CDR3aa: CASRLGGGGGQDGYTF
CDR3nt: TGCGCCAGCAGACTAGGGGGCGGGGGCGGGCAGGATGGCTACACCTTC

v_gene: TRBV10-3
d_gene: TRBD1
abundance: .
j_gene: TRBJ1-1
CDR3aa: CAISDRTGVDEAFF
CDR3nt: TGTGCCATCAGTGACCGGACAGGGGTCGATGAAGCTTTCTTT

v_gene: TRBV5-1
d_gene: TRBD2
abundance: .
j_gene: TRBJ2-7
CDR3aa: CASSLKGFGASGRQLGEQYF
CDR3nt: TGCGCCAGCAGCTTGAAGGGGTTTGGGGCTAGCGGGAGGCAATTGGGGGAGCAGTACTTC

v_gene: TRBV7-8
d_gene: .
abundance: .
j_gene: TRBJ1-5
CDR3aa: CASSPSGRGGWSNQPQHF
CDR3nt: TGTGCCAGCAGCCCCAGTGGTCGGGGGGGCTGGAGCAATCAGCCCCAGCATTTT

v_gene: TRBV19
d_gene: TRBD2
abundance: few
j_gene: TRBJ2-1
CDR3aa: CASSRSSGRAYNGQFF
CDR3nt: TGTGCCAGTAGTAGGAGTAGCGGGAGGGCCTACAATGGGCAGTTCTTC

v_gene: TRBV7-9
d_gene: .
abundance: few
j_gene: TRBJ2-7
CDR3aa: CANSHRSYEQYF
CDR3nt: TGTGCCAACAGCCACAGAAGCTACGAGCAGTACTTC

v_gene: TRBV20-1
d_gene: .
abundance: .
j_gene: TRBJ1-3
CDR3aa: CSASLRDSGNTIYF
CDR3nt: TGCAGTGCTAGCCTTAGGGACTCTGGAAACACCATATATTTT

v_gene: TRBV7-3
d_gene: .
abundance: .
j_gene: TRBJ2-1
CDR3aa: CASSSTGTPSGEQFF
CDR3nt: TGTGCCAGCAGCTCGACCGGGACCCCCTCTGGGGAGCAGTTCTTC

v_gene: TRBV4-3
d_gene: .
abundance: .
j_gene: TRBJ1-2
CDR3aa: CASSQPRGRAFGYTF
CDR3nt: TGCGCCAGCAGCCAGCCCCGGGGACGGGCCTTTGGCTACACCTTC

v_gene: TRBV7-6
d_gene: TRBD1
abundance: .
j_gene: TRBJ2-1
CDR3aa: CASSLQTTGSDGEQFF
CDR3nt: TGTGCCAGCAGCCTTCAGACGACAGGGTCAGATGGTGAGCAGTTCTTC

v_gene: TRBV2
d_gene: .
abundance: .
j_gene: TRBJ1-1
CDR3aa: CASRHPAGLGTEAFF
CDR3nt: TGTGCCAGCAGACACCCGGCAGGGCTCGGCACTGAAGCTTTCTTT

v_gene: TRBV5-1
d_gene: .
abundance: .
j_gene: TRBJ2-4
CDR3aa: CASSVVGSRVIQYF
CDR3nt: TGCGCCAGCAGTGTCGTCGGGAGTCGGGTCATTCAGTACTTC

v_gene: TRBV7-2
d_gene: .
abundance: few
j_gene: TRBJ1-1
CDR3aa: CASSLPGLVAFF
CDR3nt: TGTGCCAGCAGCCTACCCGGGCTCGTAGCTTTCTTT

v_gene: TRBV7-8
d_gene: .
abundance: many
j_gene: TRBJ2-7
CDR3aa: CASSQMTLTYEQYF
CDR3nt: TGTGCCAGCAGCCAAATGACACTCACCTACGAGCAGTACTTC

v_gene: TRBV5-1
d_gene: .
abundance: few
j_gene: TRBJ2-3
CDR3aa: CASSFDSTSTDTQYF
CDR3nt: TGCGCCAGCAGCTTTGACTCCACTAGCACAGATACGCAGTATTTT

v_gene: TRBV15
d_gene: TRBD1
abundance: many
j_gene: TRBJ2-3
CDR3aa: CATSRRGRGTDTQYF
CDR3nt: TGTGCCACCAGCAGAAGGGGGCGCGGCACAGATACGCAGTATTTT

v_gene: TRBV5-1
d_gene: .
abundance: once
j_gene: TRBJ2-1
CDR3aa: CASSLPHGEQFF
CDR3nt: TGCGCCAGCAGCTTGCCCCACGGTGAGCAGTTCTTC

v_gene: TRBV7-3
d_gene: TRBD2
abundance: .
j_gene: TRBJ2-5
CDR3aa: CASSTTSGPQETQYF
CDR3nt: TGTGCCAGCAGCACGACTAGCGGGCCGCAAGAGACCCAGTACTTC

v_gene: TRBV19
d_gene: TRBD2
abundance: few
j_gene: TRBJ2-3
CDR3aa: CASSTPGLSGGKDTQYF
CDR3nt: TGTGCCAGTAGCACCCCCGGTTTGAGCGGGGGTAAGGATACGCAGTATTTT

v_gene: TRBV20-1
d_gene: TRBD2
abundance: few
j_gene: TRBJ2-2
CDR3aa: CSATSVGELFF
CDR3nt: TGCAGTGCCACTAGCGTCGGGGAGCTGTTTTTT

v_gene: TRBV14
d_gene: .
abundance: few
j_gene: TRBJ1-1
CDR3aa: CASSQGRVTPTEAFF
CDR3nt: TGTGCCAGCAGCCAGGGCCGAGTTACACCCACTGAAGCTTTCTTT

v_gene: TRBV20-1
d_gene: .
abundance: many
j_gene: TRBJ2-5
CDR3aa: CSARLGETQYF
CDR3nt: TGCAGTGCTAGACTAGGGGAGACCCAGTACTTC

v_gene: TRBV7-9
d_gene: .
abundance: many
j_gene: TRBJ1-5
CDR3aa: CASSSGGNQPQHF
CDR3nt: TGTGCCAGCAGCTCAGGAGGGAATCAGCCCCAGCATTTT

v_gene: TRBV7-2
d_gene: .
abundance: many
j_gene: TRBJ1-2
CDR3aa: CASALQNYGYTF
CDR3nt: TGTGCCAGCGCCTTACAGAACTATGGCTACACCTTC

v_gene: TRBV7-8
d_gene: .
abundance: few
j_gene: TRBJ1-2
CDR3aa: CASSYWKWGGGYTF
CDR3nt: TGTGCCAGCAGTTACTGGAAATGGGGCGGCGGCTACACCTTC

v_gene: TRBV20-1
d_gene: .
abundance: .
j_gene: TRBJ2-1
CDR3aa: CSATRDPNNEQFF
CDR3nt: TGCAGTGCTACCCGGGATCCTAACAATGAGCAGTTCTTC

v_gene: TRBV24-1
d_gene: .
abundance: few
j_gene: TRBJ2-3
CDR3aa: CATSDSPPADTQYF
CDR3nt: TGTGCCACCAGTGATTCCCCCCCGGCAGATACGCAGTATTTT

v_gene: TRBV7-9
d_gene: .
abundance: .
j_gene: TRBJ1-1
CDR3aa: CASSLGGLGSEAFF
CDR3nt: TGTGCCAGCAGCTTAGGAGGACTGGGGTCGGAAGCTTTCTTT

v_gene: TRBV24-1
d_gene: TRBD2
abundance: few
j_gene: TRBJ2-2
CDR3aa: CATSESSGISPGELFF
CDR3nt: TGTGCCACCAGTGAATCTAGCGGTATTAGTCCCGGGGAGCTGTTTTTT

v_gene: TRBV19
d_gene: TRBD1
abundance: many
j_gene: TRBJ1-6
CDR3aa: CASTSGQGGNSPLHF
CDR3nt: TGTGCCAGTACCTCTGGACAGGGAGGCAATTCACCCCTCCACTTT

v_gene: TRBV2
d_gene: .
abundance: many
j_gene: TRBJ1-1
CDR3aa: CASSGLNTEAFF
CDR3nt: TGTGCCAGCAGTGGGTTGAACACTGAAGCTTTCTTT

v_gene: TRBV5-5
d_gene: .
abundance: .
j_gene: TRBJ2-1
CDR3aa: CASRGPYNEQFF
CDR3nt: TGTGCCAGCAGGGGACCCTACAATGAGCAGTTCTTC

v_gene: TRBV4-1
d_gene: .
abundance: .
j_gene: TRBJ1-1
CDR3aa: CASSQDPGGDEAFF
CDR3nt: TGCGCCAGCAGCCAAGATCCGGGGGGTGATGAAGCTTTCTTT

v_gene: TRBV7-3
d_gene: .
abundance: .
j_gene: TRBJ2-1
CDR3aa: CASSVEGVEQFF
CDR3nt: TGTGCCAGCAGCGTAGAGGGAGTGGAGCAGTTCTTC

v_gene: TRBV15
d_gene: TRBD1
abundance: few
j_gene: TRBJ2-7
CDR3aa: CATSSRTGLTYEQYF
CDR3nt: TGTGCCACCAGCTCCAGGACAGGACTCACCTACGAGCAGTACTTC

v_gene: TRBV25-1
d_gene: .
abundance: many
j_gene: TRBJ1-1
CDR3aa: CASSDVLNTEAFF
CDR3nt: TGTGCCAGCAGTGATGTTCTGAACACTGAAGCTTTCTTT

v_gene: TRBV18
d_gene: .
abundance: .
j_gene: TRBJ1-6
CDR3aa: CASSQANSGRNSPLHF
CDR3nt: TGTGCCAGCTCACAGGCGAACAGCGGCCGGAATTCACCCCTCCACTTT

v_gene: TRBV11-1
d_gene: .
abundance: few
j_gene: TRBJ1-2
CDR3aa: CASSPAPEGGYGYTF
CDR3nt: TGTGCCAGCAGCCCCGCCCCGGAGGGAGGTTATGGCTACACCTTC

v_gene: TRBV10-3
d_gene: .
abundance: .
j_gene: TRBJ1-5
CDR3aa: CASSYLPHQPQHF
CDR3nt: TGTGCCAGCAGTTATCTCCCCCATCAGCCCCAGCATTTT

v_gene: TRBV25-1
d_gene: TRBD2
abundance: many
j_gene: TRBJ2-3
CDR3aa: CASSLPSGRDYTQYF
CDR3nt: TGTGCCAGCAGTCTCCCTAGCGGGAGGGATTATACGCAGTATTTT

v_gene: TRBV29-1
d_gene: TRBD1
abundance: many
j_gene: TRBJ1-1
CDR3aa: CSVVDRGGTEAFF
CDR3nt: TGCAGCGTGGTGGACAGGGGAGGCACTGAAGCTTTCTTT

v_gene: TRBV4-1
d_gene: TRBD1
abundance: .
j_gene: TRBJ1-2
CDR3aa: CASSQPGGPVGYTF
CDR3nt: TGCGCCAGCAGCCAGCCAGGGGGCCCTGTTGGCTACACCTTC

v_gene: TRBV10-1
d_gene: .
abundance: .
j_gene: TRBJ1-6
CDR3aa: CASRDPDRSPLHF
CDR3nt: TGCGCCAGCAGAGACCCGGACCGCTCACCCCTCCACTTT

v_gene: TRBV10-3
d_gene: .
abundance: .
j_gene: TRBJ2-1
CDR3aa: CAITSRPNSYNEQFF
CDR3nt: TGTGCCATCACATCCAGGCCGAACTCCTACAATGAGCAGTTCTTC

v_gene: TRBV25-1
d_gene: .
abundance: .
j_gene: TRBJ1-6
CDR3aa: CASSDSLSSYNSPLHF
CDR3nt: TGTGCCAGCAGTGACAGTCTTAGCTCCTATAATTCACCCCTCCACTTT

v_gene: TRBV12-3/TRBV12-4
d_gene: .
abundance: .
j_gene: TRBJ2-2
CDR3aa: CASSLIGNTGELFF
CDR3nt: TGTGCCAGCAGTTTAATAGGGAACACCGGGGAGCTGTTTTTT

v_gene: TRBV6-1
d_gene: .
abundance: few
j_gene: TRBJ2-5
CDR3aa: CASSERQGETQYF
CDR3nt: TGTGCCAGCAGTGAAAGGCAGGGAGAGACCCAGTACTTC

v_gene: TRBV13
d_gene: TRBD1
abundance: .
j_gene: TRBJ2-5
CDR3aa: CASSLAQQGTQETQYF
CDR3nt: TGTGCCAGCAGCTTAGCACAACAGGGGACCCAAGAGACCCAGTACTTC

v_gene: TRBV7-6
d_gene: .
abundance: once
j_gene: TRBJ2-3
CDR3aa: CASSQDWGVSTDTQYF
CDR3nt: TGTGCCAGCAGCCAAGACTGGGGTGTTAGCACAGATACGCAGTATTTT